A single TCR beta chain is shown here with its context. This entry is derived from a study of T-cell memory formation after mild COVID-19. The CDR3 sequence is 14 residues long. Germline CDR1 and CDR2: ENHRY and SYGVKD. The V segment lost 3 bases and the J segment 3 bases; nucleotides outside the gene matches: 3. TCRdb fed the 5' RACE reads into MiXCR, producing one record per CDR3 protein. This sample carries more than 300,000 distinct CDR3 sequences, roughly 13% of them seen once, and the ten largest clones take 21%. The V gene is TRBV10-3, the J gene TRBJ1-2, with 8 bases matching TRBD1. Sequenced sample: PBMCs or a T cell subset sorted from them (not recorded which). The sequence came from a man between 18 and 35 years old who had mild COVID-19 (a few samples of this study predate the infection). Cell type and time point are not known. The CDR3 DNA sequence: TGTGCCATCAGTGATCAACAGGGGGACTATGGCTACACCTTC. It translates to CAISDQQGDYGYTF.